This T cell receptor beta chain was identified during a study of spatial heterogeneity in lung cancer (dated by TCRdb to about 2019). Broadly, across the study: The donors were about 65 patients from the lung TRACERx cohort who had early-stage, untreated non-small cell lung cancer. Follow-up PBMC samples were sequenced whenever available, and the median time to follow-up was 2 to 3 years after resection. Beta-chain transcripts were consistently detected in greater numbers than alpha-chain transcripts, which likely reflects a higher abundance of beta-chain transcripts. In the raw uncorrected reads, each unique combination of TCR and UMI appeared on average more than ten times. In non-small cell lung cancer, the study quantitatively compared TCR alpha and beta repertoires across several tumor regions, matched nontumor lung, and blood. TCR repertoire features were related to nonsynonymous mutation counts determined by whole-exome sequencing of tumor tissue. Both alpha and beta chains were TCR-sequenced in samples taken at surgery, namely 220 tumor regions, approximately 63 matched nontumor lung samples and roughly 56 PBMC samples. The paper's findings and limits, for the study overall: Confirming at a functional level the hypothesis that regional TCRs recognize regional mutations was considered to require additional single-cell paired TCR alpha and beta sequencing. Only roughly 15 patients were included in comparisons of baseline and follow-up blood repertoires. Ubiquitous expanded tumor TCRs were detected in blood more often at tumor resection than at routine follow-up.

In the paper's terms, the time point label means: blood at routine non-recurrence follow-up after resection. Whole RNA extracted from tumor and nontumor lung tissue, or from cryopreserved PBMC samples, was used for TCR sequencing without cell sorting. Patients were selected for TCR sequencing only if sufficient RNA was available from at least two tumor regions. This clonotype was found a few times. The specificity of this receptor is unknown. No base quality values were provided; no much bigger clone lies one nucleotide off. The germline V gene provides CDR1 SGHRS and CDR2 YFSETQ. Trimming takes 4 bases from V and 4 bases from J, and the germline ends sit 17 bases apart. The CDR3 runs 16 amino acids, cysteine and phenylalanine included. Only the CDR3 DNA stays, 48 bases, in frame from base 1. Libraries were constructed by 5' RACE. TCRdb records NextSeq 500 as the sequencer. In the TCR library protocol, a unique molecular identifier was attached to each TCR cDNA molecule so that PCR and sequencing errors could be corrected. The study's own analysis went as follows. TCR identification, UMI-based error correction and CDR3 extraction were performed with Decombinator tools. Expanded TCRs were defined as those above a frequency of 2 per 1,000, corresponding to the top 1% of the tumor frequency distribution. Renyi diversity was computed with the R vegan package after each repertoire had been subsampled 100 times to 5,000 TCRs. CDR3 similarity networks were constructed using string-kernel similarity of amino acid triplets, with links drawn between CDR3s whose pairwise similarity was above 0.82. TCRdb cleaned the public reads at Q25 with fastp, built clones with MiXCR and kept in-frame beta chains. Every CDR3 protein is listed once, alongside the most common genes and DNA of its rows. The V and J calls reflect TCRdb's pipeline rather than the authors' work. This sample lists some 110,000 distinct CDR3 sequences; 12% were detected once. The ten most abundant clones make up roughly 15% of the sample.

The rearranged segments are TRBV5-1 and TRBJ2-2; the D gene is unclear. Sequenced material: PBMCs, taken at follow-up. This clonotype originated in a male donor with early-stage non-small cell lung cancer. The CDR3 reads CASSQQSPGGTGELFF. The DNA reads TGCGCCAGCAGCCAACAGTCCCCTGGTGGCACCGGGGAGCTGTTTTTT.